The T cell receptor (beta chain) described here comes from a study of technical replicates of blood from several donors. Assay: immunoSEQ multiplex PCR; the TCRdb copy retains only in-frame clones and omits some. The sample shows 65,000 to 95,000 clones, 93% of them seen only once. Trimming removed 6 bases at V and 10 bases at J, with 18 bases between. The CDR3 length is 14 residues. Germline V lookup: CDR1 SEHNR, CDR2 FQNEAQ (reference sequence). This clonotype was sampled from a human donor in good health. What was sequenced was T cells isolated from PBMCs. The chain couples TRBV7-9 to TRBJ1-4; D remains unclear. The CDR3 DNA follows: TGTGCCAGCAGTTTGTTGCCGGCGGAGGGAAAACTGTTTTTT. Amino acids: CASSLLPAEGKLFF.